The 3 T cell receptor beta chains below were found in one sample sequenced in a study of T cell repertoires in cytomegalovirus infection. TCRdb re-analysed the reads in MiXCR, keeping a single row per CDR3 protein. This table has about 180,000 distinct CDR3 sequences, about 15% appearing once. Sequenced input: CD8+ T cells from PBMCs. All receptors come from a human donor in good health (CMV status not recorded). Some clones in this sample may be carry-over from other donors' samples.

A few counts support this clonotype. CDR3 in amino acids: CASSLDPGTGVGYTF. As DNA, the CDR3 is TGTGCCAGCAGCTTAGATCCCGGGACAGGGGTCGGCTACACCTTC. The chain has TRBV11-2 and TRBJ1-2, with TRBD1 matching over 10 bases. With V trimmed by 0 bases and J by 8 bases, 6 bases remained unmatched. The germline gives CDR1 SGHAT, CDR2 FQNNGV. The CDR3 contains 15 residues. Full variable domain (remainder filled in from reference TRBV11-2 and TRBJ1-2): EAGVAQSPRYKIIEKRQSVAFWCNPISGHATLYWYQQILGQGPKLLIQFQNNGVVDDSQLPKDRFSAERLKGVDSTLKIQPAKLEDSAVYLCASSLDPGTGVGYTFGSGTRLTVV.

In this sample, this clonotype turned up a few times. The V gene is TRBV6-6, the J gene TRBJ2-7; TRBD2 matches 7 bases. The CDR3 is 15 amino acids. The trim removed 6 bases at V and 3 bases at J, leaving 11 bases unmatched. CDR1 is MNHNY, CDR2 SVGAGI, per germline (reference sequence). CDR3 in amino acids: CASSPPASGIYEQYF. DNA of the CDR3: TGTGCCAGCAGCCCTCCCGCTAGCGGAATCTACGAGCAGTACTTC.

This clonotype was detected only a few times. The rearrangement links TRBV4-3 to TRBJ2-7; the D gene is possibly TRBD2 (6 bases). CDR3 length equals 15 residues. The germline V gene has CDR1 LGHNA and CDR2 YSLEER. Trimming removed 1 base from V and 7 bases from J, with 17 bases in between. CDR3 loop: CASSQGSGGSFEQYF. The CDR3 region has the DNA TGCGCCAGCAGCCAAGGCTCCGGGGGTTCCTTTGAGCAGTACTTC.